The TCR beta chain described here comes from a study of spatial heterogeneity in lung cancer (dated by TCRdb to about 2019). About the investigation overall: Beta-chain transcripts were consistently detected in greater numbers than alpha-chain transcripts, which likely reflects a higher abundance of beta-chain transcripts. TCR transcript counts in tumor regions correlated strongly with a T cell transcriptional module score from matched bulk RNA-seq. In the raw uncorrected reads, each unique combination of TCR and UMI appeared on average more than ten times. The study quantitatively compared TCR alpha and beta repertoires across multiple tumor regions, matched nontumor lung and blood in non-small cell lung cancer. The study linked features of the TCR repertoire to counts of nonsynonymous mutations, which were determined by whole-exome sequencing of tumor tissue. Both alpha and beta chains were TCR-sequenced in 200 to 250 tumor regions, under 70 matched nontumor lung samples and roughly 54 PBMC samples obtained at surgery.

As a fraction of the sample, this clonotype is medium-sized (0.01 to 0.1%). The clone's antigen remains unknown. Base qualities were left out, and no much larger clone turns up one base away. The library was obtained by 5' RACE. The sequencer listed for this sample is NextSeq 500. To allow correction of PCR and sequencing errors, the TCR library protocol tagged every TCR cDNA molecule with a unique molecular identifier. The study's own analysis went as follows. Decombinator tools were used for TCR identification, UMI-based error correction and CDR3 extraction. TCRs above a frequency of 2 per 1,000, corresponding to the top 1% of the tumor frequency distribution, were defined as expanded. Expanded tumor TCRs were classed as regional if statistically deemed absent (corrected P<0.05) from at least one tumor region, otherwise ubiquitous. Each repertoire was subsampled 100 times to 5,000 TCRs, after which Renyi diversity was computed with the R vegan package. CDR3 similarity networks were constructed using string-kernel similarity of amino acid triplets, with links drawn between CDR3s whose pairwise similarity was above 0.82. TCRdb reworked the public reads: Q25 trimming with fastp, MiXCR clone assembly, productive beta chains retained. For every CDR3 protein sequence, its rows merge into one entry that carries the most common genes and DNA. It is TCRdb's table, rather than the study itself, that gives the V and J calls and clone size. For this sample there are thousands of distinct CDR3 sequences; roughly a tenth appear just once. Under 8% of the sample belongs to the ten largest clones.

General conclusions and limits of the study: Additional single-cell paired TCR alpha and beta sequencing was considered necessary to confirm, at a functional level, the hypothesis that regional TCRs recognize regional mutations. The number of expanded intratumoral alpha and beta TCRs correlated with the tumor nonsynonymous mutation count. Counts of ubiquitous and regional expanded TCRs were found to correlate with counts of ubiquitous and regional nonsynonymous mutations, respectively. TCR-seq was estimated to cover only around 6.4% of tumor T cells for alpha chains and about 13% for beta chains.

In the germline V gene (reference sequence), CDR1 corresponds to SGHNT and CDR2 to YYREEE. The CDR3 contains 15 residues, cysteine and phenylalanine counted. The entry retains the CDR3 DNA only, 45 bases that are in frame from base 1. Trimming leaves V shorter by 2 bases and J shorter by 5 bases, with the junction holding 6 bases beyond the gene matches. Read against the paper, the sample's time point label means: sample taken at primary tumor resection. Donors were under 95 patients with early-stage, untreated non-small cell lung cancer from the lung TRACERx cohort. TCR sequencing used whole RNA extracted from tumor and nontumor lung tissue, or from cryopreserved PBMC samples, without cell sorting. Only patients with enough RNA available from two or more tumor regions were chosen for TCR sequencing. Tumor and adjacent nontumor lung specimens were reviewed by a lung pathologist before selection.

The sequence was collected from a female donor with early-stage non-small cell lung cancer. The chain employs TRBV5-4 and TRBJ2-1, with TRBD2 matching 8 junction bases. Specimen: lung tumor tissue, collected at surgery. The CDR3 here reads CASSFTGGADNEQFF. The nucleotides are TGTGCCAGCAGCTTTACCGGGGGGGCCGACAATGAGCAGTTCTTC.